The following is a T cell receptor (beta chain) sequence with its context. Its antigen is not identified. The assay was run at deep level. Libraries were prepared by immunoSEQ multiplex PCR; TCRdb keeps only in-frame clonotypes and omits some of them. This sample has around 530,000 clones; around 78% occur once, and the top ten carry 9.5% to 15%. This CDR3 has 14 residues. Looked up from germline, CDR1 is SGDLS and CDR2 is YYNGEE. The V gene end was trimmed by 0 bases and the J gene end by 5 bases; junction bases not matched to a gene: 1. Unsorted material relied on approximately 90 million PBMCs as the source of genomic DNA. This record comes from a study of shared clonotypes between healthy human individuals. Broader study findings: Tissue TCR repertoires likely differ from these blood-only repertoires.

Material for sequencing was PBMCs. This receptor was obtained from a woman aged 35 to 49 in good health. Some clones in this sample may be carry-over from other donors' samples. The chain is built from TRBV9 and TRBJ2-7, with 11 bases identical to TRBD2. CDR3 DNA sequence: TGTGCCAGCAGCGTAGGACTAGCGGGAAACGAGCAGTACTTC. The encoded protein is CASSVGLAGNEQYF.